One sample yielded the 14 T cell receptor beta chains listed below, sequenced in a study of OX40 agonist ivuxolimab in advanced cancers. The library was built by means of the immunoSEQ multiplex PCR assay. TCRdb obtained this table from immuneACCESS and retained in-frame rearrangements with V and J assigned. These tables miss some clones; where compared with another copy, unresolved V genes account for less than half of the shortfall, and the remainder is unexplained. In all, the sample holds about 84,000 clones, and 89% of those were seen once. Roughly 0.17% of the sample rests with the top ten. Material: CD4+ or CD8+ T cells sorted from blood, obtained in a trial of the OX40 agonist ivuxolimab. Receptor source: an adult with an advanced solid tumor such as melanoma, head and neck, liver or kidney cancer.

The chain has TRBV10-1 and TRBJ2-3; 10 positions match TRBD2. Germline assignment: CDR1 WNHNN and CDR2 SYGVQD (reference sequence). The CDR3 is 15 amino acids. The junction had 10 bases not matched to a gene; V was cut back by 4 bases and J by 9 bases. The DNA for the CDR3 is TGCGCCAGCAGTGCCATAGCGGGAGGACTTGCCACGCAGTATTTT. Its protein is CASSAIAGGLATQYF.

This sequence joins TRBV5-4 and TRBJ2-7; 10 nucleotides line up with TRBD1. J lost 4 bases, V lost 4 bases, and 5 bases had no gene match. The CDR3 loop spans 14 amino acids. CDR1 and CDR2 from the germline V gene are SGHNT and YYREEE (reference sequence). CDR3 loop: CASSKTGGKYEQYF. CDR3 in DNA: TGTGCCAGCAGCAAGACAGGGGGCAAGTACGAGCAGTACTTC.

The chain employs TRBV6-5 and TRBJ1-1, with 11 bases lining up with TRBD1. The CDR3 loop spans 12 amino acids. Germline values: CDR1 MNHEY, CDR2 SVGAGI. The junction had 4 bases not matched to a gene; V was cut back by 5 bases and J by 11 bases. CDR3 protein: CASSGTGGGAFF. CDR3 in DNA: TGTGCCAGCAGTGGGACAGGGGGTGGTGCTTTCTTT.

The V call is TRBV6-5, the J call TRBJ2-3; D not resolved. The CDR3 is 12 residues long. Trimming cost V 4 bases and J 5 bases, with 7 bases left between them. Germline loops: CDR1 MNHEY, CDR2 SVGAGI. The CDR3 spells CASSSRRDTQYF. Here the CDR3 DNA reads TGTGCCAGCAGTTCTCGGAGAGATACGCAGTATTTT.

This clone came up once. This chain joins TRBV4-2 and TRBJ2-7; 12 bases match TRBD2. The J segment lost 3 bases and the V segment lost 3 bases, leaving 6 bases of the junction unmatched. The CDR3 length is 16 residues. Germline assignment: CDR1 LGHNA and CDR2 YNFKEQ. CDR3 in amino acids: CASSQATSGGYYEQYF. DNA of the CDR3: TGTGCCAGCAGCCAGGCAACTAGCGGGGGGTACTACGAGCAGTACTTC.

The rearrangement uses TRBV6-5 and TRBJ2-7; D uncertain. Trimming shortened V by 5 bases and J by 3 bases, and 11 bases separated the two germline ends. Germline CDR1 reads MNHEY; CDR2 reads SVGAGI. CDR3 length: 13 residues. CDR3 DNA sequence: TGTGCCAGCAGTATTGGTAAGGGCTACGAGCAGTACTTC. Amino acid sequence: CASSIGKGYEQYF.

This sequence joins TRBV5-1 and TRBJ2-3; TRBD2 aligns across 14 bases. This CDR3 contains 18 residues. The V gene's germline CDR1 is SGHRS and CDR2 YFSETQ. V lost 4 bases to trimming and J lost 1 base; unmatched junction nucleotides: 8. The CDR3 loop is CASSPGTSGSKGTDTQYF. CDR3 coding DNA: TGCGCCAGCAGCCCCGGGACTAGCGGGAGTAAAGGCACAGATACGCAGTATTTT.

The gene calls are TRBV2 and TRBJ2-5; 14 positions agree with TRBD2. J gave up 10 bases and V 7 bases, and 14 bases lay outside the gene matches. Germline loops: CDR1 SNHLY, CDR2 FYNNEI. This CDR3 has 16 residues. Here the CDR3 DNA reads TGTGCCAGCAACCAAGAAATGACTAGCGGGGGGGGAGTCCAGTACTTC. Amino acid sequence: CASNQEMTSGGGVQYF.

This clone was seen more than once but under ten times. The rearrangement joins TRBV7-9 to TRBJ1-5; D perhaps matches TRBD1 (6 bases). Germline V gives CDR1 SEHNR, CDR2 FQNEAQ (reference sequence). The CDR3 has 16 residues. Trimming cost V 5 bases and J 5 bases, with 19 bases left between them. Here the CDR3 DNA reads TGTGCCAGCAGCGCAGAGCCCACAGGGTCATATCAGCCCCAGCATTTT. Translated: CASSAEPTGSYQPQHF.

The chain uses TRBV7-8 and TRBJ2-3; D remains ambiguous. The CDR3 runs to 15 residues. Germline loops: CDR1 SGHVS, CDR2 FQNEAQ. Trimming took 1 base from V and 2 from J, leaving 10 bases between them. DNA for the CDR3: TGTGCCAGCAGCTTAGGTCTCGCTTTCACAGATACGCAGTATTTT. This translates into CASSLGLAFTDTQYF.

This chain uses TRBV11-2 with TRBJ2-7, with D maybe TRBD2 (6 bases). V was shortened by 3 bases and J by 0 bases, with 12 bases between the two germline ends. Looked up from germline, CDR1 is SGHAT and CDR2 is FQNNGV. The CDR3 is 15 residues long. The CDR3 loop reads CASSLEGSSSYEQYF. CDR3 coding DNA: TGTGCCAGCAGCTTGGAGGGCTCAAGCTCCTACGAGCAGTACTTC.

The chain links TRBV6-1 to TRBJ1-3; no clear D gene. There are 15 residues in the CDR3. Germline lookup yields CDR1 MNHNS and CDR2 SASEGT. Trimming took off 6 bases at V and 0 bases at J, with 12 bases between the two ends. DNA of the CDR3: TGTGCCAGCAGGGTGGTGAGAAGCTCTGGAAACACCATATATTTT. Translating gives CASRVVRSSGNTIYF.

The J gene is TRBJ1-5, the V gene TRBV2; D is perhaps TRBD1 (5 bases). V lost 3 bases and J 2 bases, leaving 8 bases between the germline ends. CDR1 and CDR2 from the germline V gene are SNHLY and FYNNEI. CDR3 length equals 14 residues. This CDR3 reads CASSELRGNQPQHF. For the CDR3, the DNA is TGTGCCAGCAGTGAGCTCAGGGGCAATCAGCCCCAGCATTTT.

The rearrangement joins TRBV28 to TRBJ1-2, with unresolved D. The germline CDR1 and CDR2 sequences are MDHEN and SYDVKM. Trimming left V 6 bases short and J 4 bases short, with 12 bases between. The CDR3 is made up of 13 amino acids. The chain's CDR3 is CASRAPTVYGYTF. DNA of the CDR3: TGTGCCAGCAGGGCACCGACGGTCTATGGCTACACCTTC.